This T cell receptor (beta chain) appears in the sequencing data of a study of cytomegalovirus exposure and HLA in healthy donors (dated by TCRdb to about 2017). Study-wide context: A later analysis indicated that the 130 or so validation repertoires were generated on the platform also employed for the roughly 650 repertoires of the first cohort. The study was designed to test whether signatures of past pathogen exposure could be identified by cataloging public T cell receptors. In addition to the first cohort of roughly 700 subjects, a separate validation cohort of about 120 different subjects was used. To predict cytomegalovirus infection status, the study brought together high-throughput TCR immunosequencing, statistical association of individual TCRs with disease status, and machine learning. What the study reported, not specific to this receptor: The classifier was reported to diagnose cytomegalovirus status with high specificity and sensitivity in both the original cohort and the validation cohort. All 130 or so repertoires were used to score co-occurrence in the validation cohort in a later analysis, because that analysis had no HLA typing for the cohort. The authors suggested that the approach could potentially be generalized to other disease states and immunological phenotypes. The study gave a list of under 200 TCR beta chains associated with cytomegalovirus. Subsequent analysis determined that TCRs grouped into clusters in the first cohort also showed a tendency toward co-occurrence across the roughly 120 validation repertoires, and 94% of cluster scores exceeded 0. Most TCR sequences were observed very rarely across donors, whereas some public TCRs were present in many individuals. Three of the identified cytomegalovirus-associated TCR beta chains were confirmed in vitro to be specific for cytomegalovirus antigens.

The germline V gene encodes CDR1 KGHSY and CDR2 FQNENV. Trimming leaves V shorter by 6 bases and J shorter by 4 bases, with the junction holding 9 bases beyond the gene matches. There are 15 amino acids in the CDR3, from cysteine to phenylalanine inclusive. Only CDR3 DNA is held: 45 bases, read in frame from base 1. Libraries were built with the immunoSEQ multiplex PCR assay. From the authors' description of their analysis: To diagnose cytomegalovirus status from the catalog of TCR beta chain sequences, a statistical classification framework was built. TCRdb retrieved this table from immuneACCESS and kept in-frame rearrangements only. Not all clones are present; in checked studies, unresolved V genes account for under half, and no reason is known for the remainder. From that table come the V and J calls and clone size; the DNA was used to work out D and trimming. A total of hundreds of thousands of clones appear in this sample, 88% of them only once. Of the sample, roughly 1% falls within the top ten clones.

Separate from the roughly 630-subject first cohort, the validation cohort of 120 subjects was the group to which the donors belonged. As for this clone: Its binding antigen is unknown. No base qualities exist here, and no much larger clone lies one base off it.

The receptor was isolated from a woman aged 18-29 years in good health and CMV-seronegative. The sequenced sample was PBMCs. The rearrangement joined TRBV16 to TRBJ1-5, and 7 junctional nucleotides match TRBD1. The DNA is as follows: TGTGCCAGCAGGCTGGGGACAGCGACTAATCAGCCCCAGCATTTT. This translates into CASRLGTATNQPQHF. The entire variable domain, with the stretches around the CDR3 drawn from the reference TRBV16 and TRBJ1-5 proteins, is GEEVAQTPKHLVRGEGQKAKLYCAPIKGHSYVFWYQQVLKNEFKFLISFQNENVFDETGMPKERFSAKCLPNSPCSLEIQATKLEDSAVYFCASRLGTATNQPQHFGDGTRLSIL.